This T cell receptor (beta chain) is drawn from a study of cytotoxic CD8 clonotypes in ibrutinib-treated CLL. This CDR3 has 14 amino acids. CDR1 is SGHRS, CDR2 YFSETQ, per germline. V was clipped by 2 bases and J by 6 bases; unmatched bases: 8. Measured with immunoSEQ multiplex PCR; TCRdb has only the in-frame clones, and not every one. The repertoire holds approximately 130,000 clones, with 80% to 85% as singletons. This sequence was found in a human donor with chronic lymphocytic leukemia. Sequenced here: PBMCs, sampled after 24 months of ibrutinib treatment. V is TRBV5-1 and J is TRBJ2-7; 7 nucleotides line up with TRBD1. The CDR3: CASSFQGDGTEQYF. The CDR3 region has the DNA TGCGCCAGCAGCTTCCAGGGGGACGGTACCGAGCAGTACTTC.